The T cell receptor beta chain under discussion was sequenced for a study of T cell changes during pregnancy in multiple sclerosis. This clone has just a few counts. Here immunoSEQ multiplex PCR was the method, and the copy in TCRdb shows in-frame clones only, minus some. The table includes around 35,000 clones, about nine tenths detected once. The specimen was CD8+ T cells from peripheral blood mononuclear cells, collected in the first trimester of pregnancy. The origin of this receptor is a female donor with multiple sclerosis, enrolled in a pregnancy study.

CDR3 in amino acids: CAIRGGRDTEAFF. CDR3 bases: TGTGCCATCAGGGGTGGGAGGGACACTGAAGCTTTCTTT. This chain joins TRBV10-3 and TRBJ1-1; D call uncertain. V lost 6 bases to trimming and J lost 3 bases, with 11 bases between them. The germline CDR1 and CDR2 sequences are ENHRY and SYGVKD. CDR3 length: 13 amino acids.